This TCR beta chain was sequenced for a study of CD8+ T cells in alopecia areata. Trimming cost V 0 bases and J 3 bases; bases outside gene matches: 4. The germline gives CDR1 MGHRA, CDR2 YSYEKL. The CDR3 covers 15 residues. This clone was seen only a few times. Sequencing used cDNA as its template, made by extracting RNA and reverse transcribing it. This table comes from immunoSEQ multiplex PCR, and its TCRdb copy is limited to in-frame clones, with some not included. This sample has 100,000 to 150,000 clones, with around 48% found just once. What was sequenced was NKG2D-low CD8+ T cells sorted from blood. This sequence joins TRBV4-1 and TRBJ2-5; 7 nucleotides line up with TRBD2. The sequence was obtained from a human donor with alopecia areata. The DNA for the CDR3 is TGCGCCAGCAGCCAAGATCCGGGGGGAGAAGAGACCCAGTACTTC. The encoded protein is CASSQDPGGEETQYF.